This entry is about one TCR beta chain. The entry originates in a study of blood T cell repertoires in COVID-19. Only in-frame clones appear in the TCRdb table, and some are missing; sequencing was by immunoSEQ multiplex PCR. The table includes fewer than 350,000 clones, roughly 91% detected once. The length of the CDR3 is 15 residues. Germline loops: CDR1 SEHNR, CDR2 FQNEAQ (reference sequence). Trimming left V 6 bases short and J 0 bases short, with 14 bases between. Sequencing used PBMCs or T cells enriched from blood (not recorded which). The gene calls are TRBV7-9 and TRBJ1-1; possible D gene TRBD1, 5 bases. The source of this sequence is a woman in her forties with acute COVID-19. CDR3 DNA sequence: TGTGCCAGCAGAGATATCGGACATTTGAACACTGAAGCTTTCTTT. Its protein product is CASRDIGHLNTEAFF.